This TCR beta chain was recovered during a study of glioma-infiltrating T cells. The CDR3 consists of 17 residues. The V gene's germline CDR1 is SEHNR and CDR2 FQNEAQ (reference sequence). Study-level findings and limits: Signature shared blood CDR3 motifs were enriched in low-divergence and depleted in high-divergence patients.

The iRepertoire nested amplicon-rescue multiplex PCR amplified TCR alpha and beta CDR3s from RNA. TCRdb itself ran the multiplex PCR reads through MiXCR, one entry per CDR3 protein. The data show a few hundred thousand distinct CDR3 sequences, 41% seen once. This clonotype has only one observation. Its target is unknown. An end of the junction does not agree with germline; a read error may underlie this. Sequenced input: glioma tissue, nonneoplastic brain tissue, or PBMCs (not recorded which). The genes are TRBV7-9 and TRBJ2-1, with 8 bases lining up with TRBD2. This sequence originates from a human donor with low-grade glioma or glioblastoma, undergoing nonglioma brain surgery, or in good health (not recorded which). The CDR3 region has the DNA TGTGCCTGCAGCTCGTCGACCACTAGCGGCTCCTACAATGAGCAGTTCTTC. Protein sequence: CACSSSTTSGSYNEQFF.